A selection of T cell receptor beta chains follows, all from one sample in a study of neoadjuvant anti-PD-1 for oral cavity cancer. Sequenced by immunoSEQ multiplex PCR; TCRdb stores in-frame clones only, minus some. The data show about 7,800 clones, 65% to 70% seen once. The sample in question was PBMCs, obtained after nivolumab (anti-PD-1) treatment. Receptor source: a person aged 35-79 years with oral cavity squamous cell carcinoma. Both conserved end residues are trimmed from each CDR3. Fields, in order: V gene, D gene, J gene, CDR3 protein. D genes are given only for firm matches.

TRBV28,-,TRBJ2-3,ASSRLAVSPTDTQY
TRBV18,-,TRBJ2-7,ASSLYAIQPGQQQY
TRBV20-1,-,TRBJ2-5,SALKQETQY
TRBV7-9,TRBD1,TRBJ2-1,ASSHRTGRSYNEQF
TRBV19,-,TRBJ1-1,ASSPLTDSSEAF
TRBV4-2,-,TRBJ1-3,ASSRLGGERGNTIY
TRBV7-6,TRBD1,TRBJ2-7,ASSGSPDRGGEQY
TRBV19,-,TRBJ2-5,ASSIPPGKPYQETQY
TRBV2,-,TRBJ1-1,ASSFRNTEAF
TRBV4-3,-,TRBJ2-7,ASSQGVSYEQY
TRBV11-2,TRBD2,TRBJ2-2,ASSWGLAGGPGTGELF
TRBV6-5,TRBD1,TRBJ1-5,ASSPGTGGNQPQH
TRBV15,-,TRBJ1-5,ATSNRHSNQPQH
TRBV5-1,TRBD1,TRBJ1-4,ASSRDRVLEKLF
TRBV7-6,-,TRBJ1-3,ASSAASGRNTIY
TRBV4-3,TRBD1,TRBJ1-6,ASSHRTGGPLPNSPLH
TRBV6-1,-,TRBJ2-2,ASSKAGPGELF
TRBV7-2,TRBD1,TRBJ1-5,ASSVDRVQPQH
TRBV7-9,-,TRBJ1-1,ASSLISTEAF
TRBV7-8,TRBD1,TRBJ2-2,ASSLDGQGLFSELF